This TCR beta chain was found in a study of T cells in Graves' hyperthyroidism and ophthalmopathy. Study outcomes and limitations: Through a model of 13 V-J features, ophthalmopathy was separated from stable hyperthyroidism.

Only a few counts were recorded for this clonotype. Its cognate antigen is unknown. CDR3 size: 16 residues. Germline V gene data show CDR1 as SGHNT and CDR2 as YENEEA. V dropped 5 bases and J dropped 6 bases, with 20 bases sitting between them. Clinical symptoms, serum thyroxine and TRAb, thyroid ultrasound and orbital computed tomography were used for the diagnoses. RNA transcripts served as the template for amplifying TCR beta CDR3 regions. The study used the HTBI primer set for a first-round RT-PCR of the TCR CDR3. One entry per CDR3 protein results from TCRdb running MiXCR on the multiplex PCR reads. The sample has roughly 380,000 distinct CDR3 sequences; approximately 13% are singletons.

The receptor was isolated from a man in his thirties or forties with Graves' hyperthyroidism that later progressed to Graves' ophthalmopathy. The sequenced sample was blood. The chain joins TRBV11-3 to TRBJ2-1, with D possibly being TRBD1 or TRBD2 (5 bases each). The CDR3 DNA sequence: TGTGCCAGCAGCCCAACGAGAGGGGTCTTACGCAATGAGCAGTTCTTC. It yields the protein CASSPTRGVLRNEQFF.